Following are 17 T cell receptor beta chains from one sample sequenced in a study of T cells after yellow fever vaccination (dated by TCRdb to between 2018 and 2020). The library was made by 5' RACE. The sequencer was an Illumina NovaSeq 6000. Starting from the raw public reads, TCRdb applied fastp trimming at Q25, assembled clones with MiXCR and retained in-frame beta chains. All rows with the same CDR3 protein become a single entry with the most common DNA and genes. Across this sample there are some 300,000 distinct CDR3 sequences, with approximately 8% seen only once. Around 3.1% of the sample goes to the ten largest clones. Interpreted using the paper, the treatment or condition label stands for: live attenuated yellow fever vaccine strain. The material sequenced was CD4+ T cells sorted from PBMCs, taken 5 days after the yellow fever booster vaccination. The receptors were gathered from a man aged 18 to 29 who received the YFV17D yellow fever vaccine.

This clonotype was seen more than once but under ten times. The V call is TRBV10-3, the J call TRBJ2-5; D is unclear. Deletions cut 0 bases from V and 2 bases from J, with 7 bases between. CDR1 ENHRY and CDR2 SYGVKD come from the germline V gene. The CDR3 is made up of 14 amino acids. The CDR3 loop reads CAISESNSQETQYF. CDR3 DNA: TGTGCCATCAGTGAGTCGAACAGTCAAGAGACCCAGTACTTC.

This clonotype was recorded a few times. The V call is TRBV7-2, the J call TRBJ2-1; 11 nucleotides match TRBD2. The V segment lost 5 bases and the J segment 7 bases; nucleotides outside the gene matches: 7. The CDR3 totals 15 residues. The V gene's germline CDR1 is SGHTA and CDR2 FQGNSA. This chain's CDR3 is CASSLSGGAGNEQFF. The CDR3 region has the DNA TGTGCCAGCAGCCTTAGCGGGGGGGCAGGGAATGAGCAGTTCTTC.

The sample holds a few counts of this clonotype. This chain uses TRBV7-2 with TRBJ1-2; D is unresolved. The CDR3 contains 16 residues. Germline CDR1 is SGHTA and CDR2 is FQGNSA. Between the trimmed V and J ends, which lost 1 base and 0 bases, there was a span of 12 bases. CDR3 sequence reads: CASSLVRAATNYGYTF. Written as DNA, the CDR3 is TGTGCCAGCAGCTTAGTAAGAGCAGCCACTAACTATGGCTACACCTTC.

The chain has TRBV20-1 and TRBJ2-7, with TRBD1 matching over 7 bases. J was trimmed by 3 bases and V by 1 base; bases with no gene match: 6. The CDR3 sequence is 14 residues long. CDR1 is DFQATT, CDR2 SNEGSKA, per germline (reference sequence). The CDR3 DNA is TGCAGTGCTAGAGTAGAGGCAGGGGGCTACGAGCAGTACGTC. It yields the protein CSARVEAGGYEQYV.

This clonotype has just a few counts. In DNA form, the CDR3 reads TGTGCCAGCAGTTTAACCTGGGAATCGACAGATACGCAGTATTTT. It translates to CASSLTWESTDTQYF. The chain carries TRBV12-3 or TRBV12-4 and TRBJ2-3, with D hard to call. The CDR3 runs 15 residues. Trimming stripped 2 bases from V and 3 bases from J, with 12 bases between.

CDR3 amino acids: CAWSPGGTKNIQYF. CDR3 nucleotide sequence: TGTGCCTGGAGCCCAGGGGGAACCAAAAACATTCAGTACTTC. The chain carries TRBV30 and TRBJ2-4, with 7 bases identical to TRBD1. Germline V gene sequence: CDR1 GTSNPN, CDR2 SVGIG (reference sequence). V shed 3 bases and J 2 bases; nucleotides not matched to a gene: 4. This CDR3 contains 14 residues. Together with reference TRBV30 and TRBJ2-4, the CDR3 gives the full variable domain: SQTIHQWPATLVQPVGSPLSLECTVEGTSNPNLYWYRQAAGRGLQLLFYSVGIGQISSEVPQNLSASRPQDRQFILSSKKLLLSDSGFYLCAWSPGGTKNIQYFGAGTRLSVL.

This clonotype was seen at least ten times. This chain connects TRBV10-3 to TRBJ2-5; tentatively, D is TRBD2 (6 bases). The V end lost 4 bases, the J end lost 5 bases, and 8 bases lay between the germline ends. This CDR3 region has 12 residues. The germline V gene encodes CDR1 ENHRY and CDR2 SYGVKD. CDR3 sequence (DNA): TGTGCCATCAGTGGTGGAGGGGAGACCCAGTACTTC. Translating it yields CAISGGGETQYF.

This sequence joins TRBV6-2 or TRBV6-3 and TRBJ2-1; 7 nucleotides match TRBD1. Looked up from germline, CDR1 is MNHEY and CDR2 is SVGEGT. V lost 0 bases and J lost 8; bases outside the gene matches: 7. The CDR3 is 15 residues long. The CDR3 reads CASSYSGQPWDEQFF. The CDR3 DNA sequence: TGTGCCAGCAGTTACTCGGGACAGCCGTGGGATGAGCAGTTCTTC.

The chain couples TRBV20-1 to TRBJ1-5, with no clear D. The germline V gene has CDR1 DFQATT and CDR2 SNEGSKA (reference sequence). The CDR3 has 14 amino acids. V lost 5 bases and J 3 bases, leaving 14 bases between the germline ends. The CDR3 spells CSARSRLPNQPQHF. CDR3 nucleotide sequence: TGCAGTGCTCGATCCAGACTCCCCAATCAGCCCCAGCATTTT.

The chain carries TRBV6-2 or TRBV6-3 and TRBJ2-1; either TRBD1 or TRBD2 may fit D (5 bases each). V lost 4 bases and J lost 7, with 11 bases in between. The germline gives CDR1 MNHEY, CDR2 SVGEGT. This CDR3 spans 13 amino acids. DNA of the CDR3: TGTGCCAGCAGTTCCCAGGGAGAGAATGAGCAGTTCTTC. Translation gives CASSSQGENEQFF.

The CDR3, as DNA: TGCAGTGCTACCTCTGGGGCCAACGTCCTGACTTTC. This translates into CSATSGANVLTF. V is TRBV20-1 and J is TRBJ2-6; D is uncertain. Trimming took off 4 bases at V and 0 bases at J, with 1 base between the two ends. CDR1 is DFQATT, CDR2 SNEGSKA, per germline (reference sequence). The CDR3 loop spans 12 amino acids.

In its sample, this clonotype was seen many times. V and J are TRBV7-9 and TRBJ2-3, with D possibly matching TRBD2 (6 bases). Between the trimmed V and J ends, which lost 5 bases and 0 bases, there was a span of 12 bases. The germline V gene encodes CDR1 SEHNR and CDR2 FQNEAQ (reference sequence). The CDR3 consists of 15 residues. The CDR3 region is CASSEGLLSTDTQYF. The CDR3 coding sequence is TGTGCCAGCAGCGAGGGACTCCTGAGCACAGATACGCAGTATTTT.

This clonotype was recorded many times. V and J are TRBV12-3 or TRBV12-4 and TRBJ1-2, with TRBD1 identical over 9 bases. V gave up 6 bases and J gave up 4 bases; unmatched junction bases: 3. The CDR3 is 13 amino acids. The CDR3 sequence: CASSLGQGYGYTF. The CDR3 DNA reads TGTGCCAGCAGCTTGGGACAGGGCTATGGCTACACCTTC.

The V and J genes are TRBV4-3 and TRBJ1-6; TRBD1 might be the D (6 bases). This CDR3 is built from 14 residues. V was cut by 6 bases and J by 7 bases, with 13 bases left in between. From germline, CDR1 is LGHNA and CDR2 YSLEER. The CDR3 DNA follows: TGCGCCAGCAGAATCGGGACATCGAATTCACCCCTCCACTTT. Translation gives CASRIGTSNSPLHF.

This clonotype was observed a handful of times. The chain joins TRBV5-1 to TRBJ1-3; D is ambiguous. Germline CDR1 is SGHRS and CDR2 is YFSETQ. Trimming cost V 0 bases and J 2 bases, with 6 bases left between them. This CDR3 is 14 amino acids long. CDR3 coding DNA: TGCGCCAGCAGCTTGGGGGAGACTGGAAACACCATATATTTT. Amino acids: CASSLGETGNTIYF.

The chain links TRBV5-1 to TRBJ2-2; unclear D gene. With 6 bases removed from V and 0 bases from J, the gap between germline ends came to 12 bases. The CDR3 contains 15 residues. Germline-derived CDR1 and CDR2 are SGHRS and YFSETQ. CDR3 sequence reads: CASNLGSANTGELFF. The CDR3 nucleotides read TGCGCCAGCAATTTGGGGTCCGCGAACACCGGGGAGCTGTTTTTT.

The sample holds many counts of this clonotype. The chain is built from TRBV12-3 or TRBV12-4 and TRBJ2-1; possibly TRBD2 for D (7 bases). The germline V and J ends were trimmed by 0 bases and 0 bases, with 9 bases remaining between them. The CDR3 has 16 amino acids. The CDR3 spells CASSLAGGGSYNEQFF. CDR3 DNA: TGTGCCAGCAGTTTAGCGGGAGGGGGCTCCTACAATGAGCAGTTCTTC.